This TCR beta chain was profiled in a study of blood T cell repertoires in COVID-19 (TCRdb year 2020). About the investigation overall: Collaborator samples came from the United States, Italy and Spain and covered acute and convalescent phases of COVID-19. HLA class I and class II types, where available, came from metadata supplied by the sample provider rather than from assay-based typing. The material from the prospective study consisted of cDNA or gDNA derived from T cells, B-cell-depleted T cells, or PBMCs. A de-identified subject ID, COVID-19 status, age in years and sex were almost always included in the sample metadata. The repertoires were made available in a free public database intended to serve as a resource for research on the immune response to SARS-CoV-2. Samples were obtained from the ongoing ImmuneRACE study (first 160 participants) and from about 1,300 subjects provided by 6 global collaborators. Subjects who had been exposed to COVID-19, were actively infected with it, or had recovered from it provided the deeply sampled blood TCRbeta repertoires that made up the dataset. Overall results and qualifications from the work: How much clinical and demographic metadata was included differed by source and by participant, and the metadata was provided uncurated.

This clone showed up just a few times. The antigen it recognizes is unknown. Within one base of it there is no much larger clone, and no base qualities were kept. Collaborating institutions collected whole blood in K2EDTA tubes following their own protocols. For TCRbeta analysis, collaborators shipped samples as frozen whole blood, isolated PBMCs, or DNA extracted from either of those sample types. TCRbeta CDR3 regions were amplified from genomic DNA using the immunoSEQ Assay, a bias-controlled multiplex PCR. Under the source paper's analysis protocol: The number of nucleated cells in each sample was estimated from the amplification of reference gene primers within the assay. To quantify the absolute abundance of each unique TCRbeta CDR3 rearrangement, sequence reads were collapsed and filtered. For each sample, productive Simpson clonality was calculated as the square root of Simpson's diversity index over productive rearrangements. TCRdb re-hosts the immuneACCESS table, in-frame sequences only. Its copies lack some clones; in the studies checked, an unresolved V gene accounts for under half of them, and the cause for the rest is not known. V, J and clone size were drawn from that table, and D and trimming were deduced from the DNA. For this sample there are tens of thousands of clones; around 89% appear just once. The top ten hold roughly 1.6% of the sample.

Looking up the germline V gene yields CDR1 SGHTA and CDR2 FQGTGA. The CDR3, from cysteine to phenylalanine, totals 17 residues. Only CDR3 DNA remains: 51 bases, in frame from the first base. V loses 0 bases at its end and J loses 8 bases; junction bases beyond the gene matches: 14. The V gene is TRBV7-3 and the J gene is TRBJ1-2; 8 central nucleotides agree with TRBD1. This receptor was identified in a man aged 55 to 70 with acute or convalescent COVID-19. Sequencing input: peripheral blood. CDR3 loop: CASSLTYKEGQAGGYTF. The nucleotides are TGTGCCAGCAGCTTAACGTACAAAGAGGGACAGGCGGGCGGCTACACCTTC.